Shown below are 21 T cell receptor beta chains from a single sample sequenced in a study of T cell changes during pregnancy in multiple sclerosis. TCRdb's copy holds only in-frame clones and misses some; the assay was immunoSEQ multiplex PCR. The data hold around 51,000 clones, with 90% to 95% observed a single time. Sequencing was performed on CD4+ T cells from peripheral blood mononuclear cells, taken in the second trimester of pregnancy. These receptors were obtained from a female donor with multiple sclerosis, enrolled in a pregnancy study.

The chain recombines TRBV27 with TRBJ2-6; the D gene is possibly TRBD1 (5 bases). The CDR3 has 18 amino acids. Looked up from germline, CDR1 is MNHEY and CDR2 is SMNVEV (reference sequence). The germline V and J ends were trimmed by 3 bases and 1 base, with 16 bases remaining between them. The CDR3 loop is CASSFRTPDRSGANVLTF. The CDR3 nucleotides read TGTGCCAGCAGTTTTAGGACACCGGATAGATCTGGGGCCAACGTCCTGACTTTC.

The V gene is TRBV27, the J gene TRBJ1-3; possibly TRBD1 for D (5 bases). In germline, CDR1 is MNHEY, CDR2 SMNVEV (reference sequence). Trimming stripped 2 bases from V and 4 bases from J, with 9 bases between. CDR3 length: 14 amino acids. CDR3 in amino acids: CASSLAGPGNTIYF. In nucleotides, the CDR3 is TGTGCCAGCAGTTTAGCGGGGCCCGGAAACACCATATATTTT.

This clone was counted once. V gene TRBV5-1 combines with J gene TRBJ1-6; D call uncertain. Germline CDR1 is SGHRS and CDR2 is YFSETQ. V dropped 0 bases and J dropped 7 bases, with 11 bases sitting between them. This CDR3 spans 15 amino acids. The CDR3 coding sequence is TGCGCCAGCAGCTTGGATGGCGGGCAAAATTCACCCCTCCACTTT. It is translated as CASSLDGGQNSPLHF.

The V and J genes are TRBV11-1 and TRBJ2-3; D is perhaps TRBD1 (5 bases). This CDR3 has 15 amino acids. V gave up 0 bases and J gave up 6 bases, with 13 bases separating them. CDR1 SGHAT and CDR2 FQDESV come from the germline V gene (reference sequence). The CDR3 bases are TGTGCCAGCAGCTTAGCGGGCAGGGTCAGCGATACGCAGTATTTT. As protein: CASSLAGRVSDTQYF.

This chain joins TRBV4-3 and TRBJ1-2, with TRBD1 matching over 7 bases. The CDR3 is 19 amino acids. The trim removed 0 bases at V and 4 bases at J, leaving 17 bases unmatched. CDR1 and CDR2 from the germline V gene are LGHNA and YSLEER. CDR3 residues: CASSQDIGGGQVLLYGYTF. In DNA form, the CDR3 reads TGCGCCAGCAGCCAAGATATCGGGGGAGGACAGGTCCTCCTCTATGGCTACACCTTC.

There are a few counts of this clone. The rearrangement joins TRBV16 to TRBJ2-2, with D tentatively TRBD1 (6 bases). CDR1 is KGHSY, CDR2 FQNENV, per germline. Trimming stripped 4 bases from V and 7 bases from J, with 16 bases between. The length of the CDR3 is 15 residues. The CDR3 DNA follows: TGTGCCAGCAGCCGCCAACCAGGGGATGGCGGGGAGCTGTTTTTT. It encodes CASSRQPGDGGELFF.

The chain uses TRBV7-8 and TRBJ1-5, with TRBD1 as a possible D gene (6 bases). Germline CDR1 reads SGHVS; CDR2 reads FQNEAQ. The CDR3 sequence is 15 residues long. Trimming left V 8 bases short and J 4 bases short, with 18 bases between. CDR3 nucleotides: TGTGCCAGCGCTCCACAGGGATCGAATAATCAGCCCCAGCATTTT. Residues: CASAPQGSNNQPQHF.

The chain combines TRBV9 with TRBJ2-6; 9 bases map to TRBD1. Trimming at V came to 4 bases and at J to 2 bases, leaving 10 bases not matched to a gene. Per the germline V gene, CDR1 is SGDLS and CDR2 is YYNGEE. This CDR3 spans 18 amino acids. This CDR3 reads CASSPRQGVTTGANVLTF. For the CDR3, the DNA is TGTGCCAGCAGCCCCCGACAGGGGGTGACTACTGGGGCCAACGTCCTGACTTTC.

The chain employs TRBV18 and TRBJ1-5, with 9 bases lining up with TRBD1. V gave up 6 bases and J gave up 9 bases; unmatched junction bases: 18. The germline V gene encodes CDR1 KGHSH and CDR2 LQKENI. This CDR3 is 17 amino acids long. CDR3 nucleotides: TGTGCCAGCTCTCCTACAAATTACAGGGGGCTTTTACGGCCCCAGCATTTT. It codes for CASSPTNYRGLLRPQHF.

The rearrangement links TRBV12-5 to TRBJ1-5; 9 nucleotides agree with TRBD1. CDR1 is LGHNT, CDR2 FRNRAP, per germline. The length of the CDR3 is 14 residues. V lost 5 bases, J lost 4 bases, and 3 bases stayed unmatched. The CDR3 nucleotides read TGTGCTAGTGGTAGGGACAGGGCAAATCAGCCCCAGCATTTT. Protein product: CASGRDRANQPQHF. Using reference TRBV12-5 and TRBJ1-5 for the parts outside the CDR3, the full variable domain is DARVTQTPRHKVTEMGQEVTMRCQPILGHNTVFWYRQTMMQGLELLAYFRNRAPLDDSGMPKDRFSAEMPDATLATLKIQPSEPRDSAVYFCASGRDRANQPQHFGDGTRLSIL.

This clone has only one observation. V gene TRBV29-1 combines with J gene TRBJ1-1; tentatively, D is TRBD1 (5 bases). Germline V gene sequence: CDR1 SQVTM, CDR2 ANQGSEA. The length of the CDR3 is 13 residues. V shed 2 bases and J shed 4 bases, with 11 bases lying between them. CDR3 loop: CSVESPGGTEAFF. The CDR3 DNA sequence: TGCAGCGTTGAAAGCCCGGGGGGCACTGAAGCTTTCTTT.

The chain is built from TRBV4-2 and TRBJ2-7; TRBD1 aligns across 7 bases. Germline V gives CDR1 LGHNA, CDR2 YNFKEQ. The CDR3 loop spans 16 amino acids. V was clipped by 0 bases and J by 0 bases; unmatched bases: 5. DNA of the CDR3: TGTGCCAGCAGCCAAGATGAGGGGACAGCCTCCTACGAGCAGTACTTC. Translated, it gives CASSQDEGTASYEQYF.

CDR3 protein: CAISGAQAGRDKMQYF. The CDR3 DNA reads TGTGCCATCAGTGGGGCTCAGGCAGGGAGGGATAAGATGCAGTACTTC. The chain recombines TRBV10-3 with TRBJ2-7; TRBD2 agrees at 7 bases. The V gene's germline CDR1 is ENHRY and CDR2 SYGVKD. The CDR3 contains 16 residues. V trimming: 4 bases; J trimming: 9 bases; junction bases outside the gene matches: 18.

The chain uses TRBV29-1 and TRBJ1-1; 8 bases are shared with TRBD1. With V trimmed by 5 bases and J by 1 base, 3 bases remained unmatched. The germline V gene has CDR1 SQVTM and CDR2 ANQGSEA. The CDR3 consists of 13 residues. CDR3 coding DNA: TGCAGCGTTCACGGACAGGGGAACACTGAAGCTTTCTTT. The encoded protein is CSVHGQGNTEAFF.

V usage is TRBV7-2 and J usage is TRBJ1-1, with TRBD1 matching over 11 bases. After removal of 1 base from V and 1 base from J, the junction contained 5 bases not matched to a gene. CDR3 length equals 17 residues. From germline, CDR1 is SGHTA and CDR2 FQGNSA. The CDR3 DNA is TGTGCCAGCAGCTTAGAGATAGGGACAGGGGGGAACACTGAAGCTTTCTTT. This codes for CASSLEIGTGGNTEAFF. The complete variable domain, with remaining parts taken from reference TRBV7-2 and TRBJ1-1, reads GAGVSQSPSNKVTEKGKDVELRCDPISGHTALYWYRQSLGQGLEFLIYFQGNSAPDKSGLPSDRFSAERTGGSVSTLTIQRTQQEDSAVYLCASSLEIGTGGNTEAFFGQGTRLTVV.

The chain is built from TRBV25-1 and TRBJ1-2, with D maybe TRBD1 (5 bases). This CDR3 is built from 17 residues. Germline CDR1 is MGHDK and CDR2 is SYGVNS. The germline V and J ends were trimmed by 3 bases and 0 bases, with 17 bases remaining between them. In nucleotides, the CDR3 is TGTGCCAGCAGTGAGGTCGGGGGGGGACCGGCTAACTATGGCTACACCTTC. Translated, it gives CASSEVGGGPANYGYTF.

The genes are TRBV13 and TRBJ1-3; no clear D. Deletions cut 5 bases from V and 1 base from J, with 9 bases between. Germline assignment: CDR1 PRHDT and CDR2 FYEKMQ (reference sequence). The CDR3 covers 14 residues. DNA for the CDR3: TGTGCCAGCAGCCGTGGGAGGTCTGGAAACACCATATATTTT. Translated, it gives CASSRGRSGNTIYF.

The J gene is TRBJ2-1, the V gene TRBV10-3; D ambiguous. Germline CDR1 and CDR2: ENHRY and SYGVKD. Trimming shortened V by 2 bases and J by 2 bases, and 25 bases separated the two germline ends. CDR3 length equals 20 residues. CDR3 bases: TGTGCCATCAGTGAGAGGAGCTCAAGTGGTCCCAAGAGCCCCTACAATGAGCAGTTCTTC. Encoded protein: CAISERSSSGPKSPYNEQFF.

J is TRBJ1-2 and V is TRBV7-8; D gene ambiguous. The CDR3 loop spans 15 amino acids. Germline CDR1 and CDR2: SGHVS and FQNEAQ. V was trimmed by 5 bases and J by 2 bases, leaving 15 bases between them. CDR3: CASSLLTMPNYGYTF. The CDR3 nucleotides read TGTGCCAGCAGCCTATTGACAATGCCGAACTATGGCTACACCTTC. The whole variable domain, filled in from reference TRBV7-8 and TRBJ1-2, reads GAGVSQSPRYKVAKRGQDVALRCDPISGHVSLFWYQQALGQGPEFLTYFQNEAQLDKSGLPSDRFFAERPEGSVSTLKIQRTQQEDSAVYLCASSLLTMPNYGYTFGSGTRLTVV.

The chain recombines TRBV14 with TRBJ1-6; unclear D gene. Germline loops: CDR1 SGHDN, CDR2 FVKESK. Trimming took off 4 bases at V and 5 bases at J, with 12 bases between the two ends. There are 15 residues in the CDR3. CDR3 protein: CASSRRWNDNSPLHF. The CDR3 nucleotides are TGTGCCAGCAGCCGGAGGTGGAACGATAATTCACCCCTCCACTTT.

The chain is built from TRBV6-5 and TRBJ1-1; 7 bases line up with TRBD1. The CDR3 runs to 15 residues. Germline CDR1 reads MNHEY; CDR2 reads SVGAGI. Losses at the gene ends were 6 bases for V and 4 bases for J; bases not matched to a gene: 11. The CDR3 sequence: CASRGQQGMGTEAFF. The CDR3 nucleotides are TGTGCCAGCAGAGGGCAACAGGGGATGGGCACTGAAGCTTTCTTT.